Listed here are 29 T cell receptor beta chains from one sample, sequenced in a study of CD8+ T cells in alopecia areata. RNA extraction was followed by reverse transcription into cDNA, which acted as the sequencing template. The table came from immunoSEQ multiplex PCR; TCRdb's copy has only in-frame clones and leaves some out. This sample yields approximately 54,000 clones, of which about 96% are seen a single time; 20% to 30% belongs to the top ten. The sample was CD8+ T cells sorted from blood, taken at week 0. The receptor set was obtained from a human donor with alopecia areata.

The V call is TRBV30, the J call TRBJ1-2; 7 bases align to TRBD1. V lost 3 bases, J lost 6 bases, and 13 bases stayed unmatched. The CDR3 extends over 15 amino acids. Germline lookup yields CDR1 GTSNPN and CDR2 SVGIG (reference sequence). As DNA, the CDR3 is TGTGCCTGGAGCAAGACAGGGCACCTACACGATGGCTACACCTTC. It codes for CAWSKTGHLHDGYTF.

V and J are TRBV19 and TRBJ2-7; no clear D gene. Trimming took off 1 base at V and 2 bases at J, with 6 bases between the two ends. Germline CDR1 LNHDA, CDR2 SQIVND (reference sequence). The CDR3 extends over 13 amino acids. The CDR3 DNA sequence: TGTGCCAGTAGTATAGCGGCCGCCTACGAGCAGTACTTC. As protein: CASSIAAAYEQYF. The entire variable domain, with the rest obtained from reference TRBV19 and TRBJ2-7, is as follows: DGGITQSPKYLFRKEGQNVTLSCEQNLNHDAMYWYRQDPGQGLRLIYYSQIVNDFQKGDIAEGYSVSREKKESFPLTVTSAQKNPTAFYLCASSIAAAYEQYFGPGTRLTVT.

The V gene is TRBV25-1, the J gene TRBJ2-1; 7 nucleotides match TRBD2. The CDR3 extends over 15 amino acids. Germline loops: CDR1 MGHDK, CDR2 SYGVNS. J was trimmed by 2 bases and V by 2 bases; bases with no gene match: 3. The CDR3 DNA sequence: TGTGCCAGCAGTGAAACGGGGGGACCCTACAATGAGCAGTTCTTC. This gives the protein CASSETGGPYNEQFF.

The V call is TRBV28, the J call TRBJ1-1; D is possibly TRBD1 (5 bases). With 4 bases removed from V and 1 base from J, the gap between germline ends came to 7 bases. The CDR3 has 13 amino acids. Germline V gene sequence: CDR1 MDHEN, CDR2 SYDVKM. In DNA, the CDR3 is TGTGCCAGCAGTTACGGGGCGAACACTGAAGCTTTCTTT. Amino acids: CASSYGANTEAFF.

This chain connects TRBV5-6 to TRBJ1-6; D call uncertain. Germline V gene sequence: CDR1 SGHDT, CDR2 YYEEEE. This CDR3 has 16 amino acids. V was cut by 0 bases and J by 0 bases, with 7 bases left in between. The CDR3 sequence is CASSLVPSSYNSPLHF. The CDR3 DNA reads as TGTGCCAGCAGCTTGGTGCCGAGCTCCTATAATTCACCCCTCCACTTT.

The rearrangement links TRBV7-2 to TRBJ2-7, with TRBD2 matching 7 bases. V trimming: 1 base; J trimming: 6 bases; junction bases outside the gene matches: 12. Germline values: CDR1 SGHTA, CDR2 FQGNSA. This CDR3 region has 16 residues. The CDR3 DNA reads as TGTGCCAGCAGCTTAGTAGTATACAGCGGGGCGGGCGAGCAGTACTTC. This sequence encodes CASSLVVYSGAGEQYF.

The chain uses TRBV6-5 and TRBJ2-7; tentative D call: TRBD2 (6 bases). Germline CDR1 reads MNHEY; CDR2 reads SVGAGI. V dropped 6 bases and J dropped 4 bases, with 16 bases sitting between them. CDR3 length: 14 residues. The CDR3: CASRPPGLLYEQYF. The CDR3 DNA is TGTGCCAGCAGACCCCCGGGACTTCTATACGAGCAGTACTTC.

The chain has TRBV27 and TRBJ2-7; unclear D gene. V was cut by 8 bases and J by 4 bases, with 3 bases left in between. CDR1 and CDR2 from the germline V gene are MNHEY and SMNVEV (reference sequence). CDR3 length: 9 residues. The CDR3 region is CASGYEQYF. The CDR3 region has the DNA TGTGCCAGCGGTTACGAGCAGTACTTC.

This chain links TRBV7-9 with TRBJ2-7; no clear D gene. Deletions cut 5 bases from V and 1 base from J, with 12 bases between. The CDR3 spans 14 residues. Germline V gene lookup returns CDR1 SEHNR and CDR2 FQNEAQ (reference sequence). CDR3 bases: TGTGCCAGCAGCCCTACGGGCCCTTCCTACGAGCAGTACTTC. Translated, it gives CASSPTGPSYEQYF.

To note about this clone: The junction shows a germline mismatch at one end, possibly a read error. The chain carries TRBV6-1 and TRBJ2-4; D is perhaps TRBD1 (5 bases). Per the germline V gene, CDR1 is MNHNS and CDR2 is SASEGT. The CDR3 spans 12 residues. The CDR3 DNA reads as TGTGCCAGCAGTGAAGCAAGGGGATTTCGGGTCTTC. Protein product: CASSEARGFRVF.

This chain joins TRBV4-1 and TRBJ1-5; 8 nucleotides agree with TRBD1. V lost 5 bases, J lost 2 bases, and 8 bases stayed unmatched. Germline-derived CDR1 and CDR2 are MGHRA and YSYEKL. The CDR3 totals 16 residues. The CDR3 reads CASSSGTGGGNQPQHF. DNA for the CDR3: TGCGCCAGCAGCTCTGGGACAGGAGGAGGCAATCAGCCCCAGCATTTT.

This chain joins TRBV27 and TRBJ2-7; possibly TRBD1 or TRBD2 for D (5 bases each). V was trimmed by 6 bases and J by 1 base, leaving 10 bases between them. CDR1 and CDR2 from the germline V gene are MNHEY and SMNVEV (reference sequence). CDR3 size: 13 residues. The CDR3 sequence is CASSPEGSYEQYF. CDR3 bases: TGTGCCAGCAGCCCAGAGGGGTCCTACGAGCAGTACTTC.

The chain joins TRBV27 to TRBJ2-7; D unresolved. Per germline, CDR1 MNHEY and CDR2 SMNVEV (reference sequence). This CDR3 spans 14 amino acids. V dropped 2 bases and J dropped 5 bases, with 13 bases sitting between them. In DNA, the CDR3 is TGTGCCAGCAGTTTAGGGAACCAATGGAACGAGCAGTACTTC. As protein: CASSLGNQWNEQYF.

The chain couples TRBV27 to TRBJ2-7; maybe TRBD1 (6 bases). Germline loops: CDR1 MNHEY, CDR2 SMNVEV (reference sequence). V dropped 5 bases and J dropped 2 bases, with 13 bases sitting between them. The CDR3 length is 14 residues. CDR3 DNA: TGTGCCAGCAGTCCCGGGACACTAACCTACGAGCAGTACTTC. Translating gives CASSPGTLTYEQYF.

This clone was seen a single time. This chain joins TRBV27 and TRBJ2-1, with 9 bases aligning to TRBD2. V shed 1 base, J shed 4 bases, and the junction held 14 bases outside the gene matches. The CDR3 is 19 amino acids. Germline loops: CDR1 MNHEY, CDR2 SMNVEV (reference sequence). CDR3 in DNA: TGTGCCAGCAGTTTATTAGTTCGAAAGCGGGGGGAGATTTACAATGAGCAGTTCTTC. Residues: CASSLLVRKRGEIYNEQFF.

The CDR3 coding sequence is TGTGCCAGCAGCTCGCGGGGGACTGCTGGCTACACCTTC. Translating it yields CASSSRGTAGYTF. The chain joins TRBV11-2 to TRBJ1-2; TRBD1 is a possible D gene (5 bases). The CDR3 covers 13 residues. The V end was cut by 4 bases, the J end by 7 bases, with 13 bases between. Looked up from germline, CDR1 is SGHAT and CDR2 is FQNNGV.

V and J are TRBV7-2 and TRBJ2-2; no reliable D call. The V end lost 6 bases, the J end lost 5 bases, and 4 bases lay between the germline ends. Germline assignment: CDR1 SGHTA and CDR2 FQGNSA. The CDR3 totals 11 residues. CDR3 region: CASSNTGELFF. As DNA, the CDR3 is TGTGCCAGCAGTAATACCGGGGAGCTGTTTTTT. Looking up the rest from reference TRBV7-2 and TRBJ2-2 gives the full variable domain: GAGVSQSPSNKVTEKGKDVELRCDPISGHTALYWYRQSLGQGLEFLIYFQGNSAPDKSGLPSDRFSAERTGGSVSTLTIQRTQQEDSAVYLCASSNTGELFFGEGSRLTVL.

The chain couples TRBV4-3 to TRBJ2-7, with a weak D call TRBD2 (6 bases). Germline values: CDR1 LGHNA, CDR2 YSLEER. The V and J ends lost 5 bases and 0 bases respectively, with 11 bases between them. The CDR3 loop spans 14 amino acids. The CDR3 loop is CASSNAGRSYEQYF. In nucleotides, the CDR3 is TGCGCCAGCAGCAACGCGGGGCGCTCCTACGAGCAGTACTTC.

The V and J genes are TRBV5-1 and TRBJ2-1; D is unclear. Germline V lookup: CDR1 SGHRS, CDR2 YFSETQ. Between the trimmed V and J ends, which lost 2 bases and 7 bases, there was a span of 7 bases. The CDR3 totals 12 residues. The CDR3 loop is CASSFGGNEQFF. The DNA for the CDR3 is TGCGCCAGCAGCTTCGGCGGAAATGAGCAGTTCTTC.

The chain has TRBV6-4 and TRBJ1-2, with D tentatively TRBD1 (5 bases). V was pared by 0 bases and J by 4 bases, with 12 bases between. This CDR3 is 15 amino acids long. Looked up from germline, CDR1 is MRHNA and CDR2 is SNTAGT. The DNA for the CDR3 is TGTGCCAGCAGTGACTCCCCGGGGCTGCTCTATGGCTACACCTTC. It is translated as CASSDSPGLLYGYTF.

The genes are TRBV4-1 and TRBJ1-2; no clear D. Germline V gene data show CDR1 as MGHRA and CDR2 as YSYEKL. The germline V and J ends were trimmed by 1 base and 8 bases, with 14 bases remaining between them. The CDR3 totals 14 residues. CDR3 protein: CASSQVEVLKGYTF. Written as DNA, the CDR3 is TGCGCCAGCAGCCAAGTGGAGGTTCTGAAGGGCTACACCTTC.

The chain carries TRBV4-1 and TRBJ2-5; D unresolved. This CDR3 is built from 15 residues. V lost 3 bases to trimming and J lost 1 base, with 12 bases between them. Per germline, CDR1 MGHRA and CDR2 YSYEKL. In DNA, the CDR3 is TGCGCCAGCAGCCATACACCGGGCAGCCAAGAGACCCAGTACTTC. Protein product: CASSHTPGSQETQYF.

CDR3 sequence: CASSPPGLATYTDTQYF. Here the CDR3 DNA reads TGTGCCAGCAGCCCACCGGGACTAGCGACTTACACAGATACGCAGTATTTT. This chain joins TRBV7-8 and TRBJ2-3, with 10 bases identical to TRBD2. V trimming: 5 bases; J trimming: 2 bases; junction bases outside the gene matches: 10. Per germline, CDR1 SGHVS and CDR2 FQNEAQ. This CDR3 is 17 amino acids long.

DNA for the CDR3: TGTGCCAGCTCACCAGCAGGTTCCTACGAGCAGTACTTC. This translates into CASSPAGSYEQYF. The chain employs TRBV18 and TRBJ2-7; no clear D. The CDR3 loop spans 13 amino acids. V was clipped by 2 bases and J by 1 base, with 6 bases between them. Germline values: CDR1 KGHSH, CDR2 LQKENI.

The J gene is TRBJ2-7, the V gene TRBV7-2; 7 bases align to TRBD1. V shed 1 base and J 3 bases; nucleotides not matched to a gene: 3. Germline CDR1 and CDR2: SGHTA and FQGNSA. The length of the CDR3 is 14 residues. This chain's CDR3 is CASSLGNRGYEQYF. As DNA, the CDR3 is TGTGCCAGCAGCTTAGGCAACAGGGGCTACGAGCAGTACTTC.

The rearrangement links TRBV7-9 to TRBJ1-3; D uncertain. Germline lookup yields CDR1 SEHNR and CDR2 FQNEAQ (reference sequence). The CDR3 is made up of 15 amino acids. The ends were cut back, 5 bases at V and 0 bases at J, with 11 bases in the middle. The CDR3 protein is CASSKGEYSGNTIYF. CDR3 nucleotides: TGTGCCAGCAGCAAAGGCGAGTACTCTGGAAACACCATATATTTT.

The CDR3: CSVEGISKSSYNEQFF. Here the CDR3 DNA reads TGCAGCGTTGAAGGAATTTCTAAAAGCTCCTACAATGAGCAGTTCTTC. The V and J genes are TRBV29-1 and TRBJ2-1; no reliable D call. CDR1 is SQVTM, CDR2 ANQGSEA, per germline. V was trimmed by 1 base and J by 0 bases, leaving 13 bases between them. The CDR3 has 16 residues.

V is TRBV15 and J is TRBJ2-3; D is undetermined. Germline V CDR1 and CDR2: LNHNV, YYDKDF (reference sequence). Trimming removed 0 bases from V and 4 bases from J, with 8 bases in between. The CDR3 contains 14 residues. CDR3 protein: CATSRDERSDTQYF. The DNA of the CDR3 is TGTGCCACCAGCAGAGACGAGCGTTCAGATACGCAGTATTTT.

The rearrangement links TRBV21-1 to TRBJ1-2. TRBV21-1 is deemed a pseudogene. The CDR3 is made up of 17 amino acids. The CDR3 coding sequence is TGTGCCAGCAGTACACGAGTACGAATGTCGCCGAACTATGGCTACACCTTC. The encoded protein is CASSTRVRMSPNYGYTF.